Listed below are T cell receptor beta chains from one sample, sequenced in a study of CD8 T cells in Susac syndrome. TCRdb reprocessed the immunoSEQ multiplex PCR reads with MiXCR, giving one entry per CDR3 protein. The data hold around 280,000 distinct CDR3 sequences, with just over 90% observed a single time. The sample consisted of CD4+ T cells from PBMCs. The receptors derive from a human donor with multiple sclerosis. The CDR3 runs from the conserved cysteine through the conserved F or W. Fields, in order: D gene, V gene, J gene, clone size, CDR3 protein, CDR3 DNA. The D gene is left open where the match is weak. Clone size is given for some rows only: seen once, a few or many times, or a class if the clone is expanded.

NA	TRBV20-1	TRBJ1-2	NA	CSAPLSDYGYTF	TGCAGTGCCCCGCTCTCCGACTATGGCTACACCTTC
TRBD1	TRBV19	TRBJ1-5	NA	CASSGLGTGVQPQHF	TGTGCCAGTAGCGGACTCGGGACAGGGGTTCAGCCCCAGCATTTT
TRBD1	TRBV2	TRBJ1-2	NA	CASSPAMDRRYGYTF	TGTGCCAGCAGTCCGGCCATGGACAGGCGCTATGGCTACACCTTC
NA	TRBV2	TRBJ2-3	once	CASSEVGLKGDTQYF	TGTGCCAGCAGTGAAGTGGGGTTAAAGGGAGATACGCAGTATTTT
NA	TRBV4-2	TRBJ2-7	NA	CASSRGTGGEPYEQYF	TGTGCCAGCAGCCGGGGAACTGGCGGGGAACCCTACGAGCAGTACTTC
NA	TRBV7-2	TRBJ2-1	NA	CASSYEAIGHNEQFF	TGTGCCAGCAGCTACGAGGCGATCGGGCACAATGAGCAGTTCTTC
TRBD1	TRBV30	TRBJ2-7	NA	CAWGRQGGEQYF	TGTGCCTGGGGTAGACAGGGTGGGGAGCAGTACTTC
TRBD1	TRBV7-9	TRBJ1-2	NA	CASRPWDSLLNYGYTF	TGTGCCAGCAGACCGTGGGACAGCCTTCTTAACTATGGCTACACCTTC
TRBD1	TRBV19	TRBJ2-2	NA	CAARGPGELFF	TGTGCCGCGAGGGGGCCCGGGGAGCTGTTTTTT
NA	TRBV29-1	TRBJ2-3	NA	CSVEDRGGLYRTDTQYF	TGCAGCGTTGAAGATAGGGGGGGCCTATATCGCACAGATACGCAGTATTTT
NA	TRBV12-3/TRBV12-4	TRBJ1-5	NA	CASSFKDPRRQPQHF	TGTGCCAGCAGTTTCAAAGATCCCCGTCGGCAGCCCCAGCATTTT
NA	TRBV6-1	TRBJ2-7	NA	CASSEREGPAYEQYF	TGTGCCAGCAGTGAAAGGGAAGGACCGGCCTACGAGCAGTACTTC
NA	TRBV7-2	TRBJ1-5	few	CASSLGSGSNQPQHF	TGTGCCAGCAGCTTAGGTTCTGGAAGCAATCAGCCCCAGCATTTT
TRBD2	TRBV7-9	TRBJ2-7	NA	CASSVTRLAGEVEQYF	TGTGCCAGCAGCGTTACCCGACTAGCGGGAGAGGTCGAGCAGTACTTC
NA	TRBV5-4	TRBJ2-1	NA	CASSLPGDYNEQFF	TGTGCCAGCAGCTTGCCAGGGGACTACAATGAGCAGTTCTTC
NA	TRBV4-3	TRBJ2-7	NA	CASSQGTHLSYEQYF	TGCGCCAGCAGCCAAGGGACCCACCTCTCCTACGAGCAGTACTTC
TRBD2	TRBV6-2/TRBV6-3	TRBJ2-3	NA	CASSYSAGDPSDTQYF	TGTGCCAGCAGTTACTCAGCGGGAGATCCATCAGATACGCAGTATTTT
TRBD1	TRBV5-1	TRBJ2-3	NA	CASSFRGRTDTQYF	TGCGCCAGCAGCTTCAGGGGGCGAACAGATACGCAGTATTTT
TRBD2	TRBV18	TRBJ2-1	NA	CASSPLIRGTSGLGEQFF	TGTGCCAGCTCACCTCTAATCAGGGGGACTAGCGGACTTGGTGAGCAGTTCTTC
NA	TRBV3-1	TRBJ2-5	NA	CASSQGIVETQYF	TGTGCCAGCAGCCAAGGGATAGTGGAGACCCAGTACTTC
TRBD2	TRBV10-3	TRBJ2-6	NA	CAISRLADSGANVLTF	TGTGCCATCAGCCGACTAGCGGACTCTGGGGCCAACGTCCTGACTTTC
NA	TRBV19	TRBJ1-2	NA	CASSANRLRTGYTF	TGTGCCAGTAGTGCAAACAGGCTTCGGACGGGCTACACCTTC
NA	TRBV24-1	TRBJ2-2	NA	CATSGRRNTGELFF	TGTGCCACCAGTGGTCGGCGCAACACCGGGGAGCTGTTTTTT
NA	TRBV11-2	TRBJ2-1	NA	CASSLPSRNEQFF	TGTGCCAGCAGCCTTCCAAGTAGGAATGAGCAGTTCTTC
NA	TRBV6-1	TRBJ1-5	once	CAAQGPGGQPQHF	TGTGCCGCTCAGGGCCCCGGCGGTCAGCCCCAGCATTTT
TRBD2	TRBV20-1	TRBJ2-3	NA	CSVGGSGSRRDTQYF	TGCAGTGTCGGGGGTAGCGGGAGTCGGAGAGATACGCAGTATTTT
TRBD1	TRBV10-2	TRBJ1-2	NA	CASSSGGIAYGYTF	TGCGCCAGCAGTTCAGGGGGGATCGCCTATGGCTACACCTTC
NA	TRBV5-1	TRBJ1-1	NA	CASSLVVGPTEAFF	TGCGCCAGCAGCTTGGTGGTAGGGCCCACTGAAGCTTTCTTT
TRBD1	TRBV6-1	TRBJ2-1	NA	CASSERTGTGFSNEQFF	TGTGCCAGCAGTGAGAGAACCGGGACAGGGTTTTCCAATGAGCAGTTCTTC